The next 26 T cell receptor beta chains were all read from a single sample in a study of cytomegalovirus exposure and HLA in healthy donors. PCR employed 60 Vbeta and 13 Jbeta primers. Generated by immunoSEQ multiplex PCR, the TCRdb table keeps only in-frame clones and is missing some. The table shows over 85,000 clones, with under 9% occurring only once. Specimen: PBMCs. The origin of the receptors is a man aged 50 to 60 in good health and CMV-seronegative.

This clone was recorded a few times. This chain joins TRBV7-9 and TRBJ1-1; TRBD1 agrees at 9 bases. This CDR3 contains 15 residues. Per germline, CDR1 SEHNR and CDR2 FQNEAQ (reference sequence). Trimming at V came to 4 bases and at J to 4 bases, leaving 7 bases not matched to a gene. The CDR3: CASSSGGQGPTEAFF. Written as DNA, the CDR3 is TGTGCCAGCAGCTCGGGGGGACAGGGCCCCACTGAAGCTTTCTTT.

This clone has a handful of counts. In nucleotides, the CDR3 is TGTGCCAGCAGCTTAGAGTTCTGGACAGAACAAGAGACCCAGTACTTC. Amino acid sequence: CASSLEFWTEQETQYF. The gene calls are TRBV7-9 and TRBJ2-5, with TRBD1 as a possible D gene (6 bases). Trimming removed 1 base from V and 2 bases from J, with 14 bases in between. The CDR3 is made up of 16 amino acids. Germline values: CDR1 SEHNR, CDR2 FQNEAQ (reference sequence).

For this clone: The sample carries other DNA sequences with the same CDR3. This chain links TRBV7-9 with TRBJ2-7, with 9 bases lining up with TRBD1. This CDR3 spans 14 amino acids. V trimming: 4 bases; J trimming: 4 bases; junction bases outside the gene matches: 5. CDR1 is SEHNR and CDR2 is FQNEAQ in the germline V gene (reference sequence). The CDR3 here is CASSSGTGTYEQYF. CDR3 sequence (DNA): TGTGCCAGCAGCTCGGGGACAGGGACGTACGAGCAGTACTTC.

The gene calls are TRBV7-2 and TRBJ2-2; 11 bases align to TRBD2. Unmatched junction bases numbered 6, after V lost 3 bases and J lost 3 bases. This CDR3 contains 17 residues. Germline lookup yields CDR1 SGHTA and CDR2 FQGNSA. CDR3 in amino acids: CASSFSGRALDTGELFF. CDR3 sequence (DNA): TGTGCCAGCAGCTTTAGCGGGAGGGCCCTCGACACCGGGGAGCTGTTTTTT.

This clone was picked up a small number of times. V usage is TRBV6-5 and J usage is TRBJ1-1, with D possibly matching TRBD1 (6 bases). CDR1 is MNHEY, CDR2 SVGAGI, per germline. The V end was cut by 6 bases, the J end by 11 bases, with 16 bases between. The CDR3 sequence is 12 residues long. The chain's CDR3 is CASRGDTWWAFF. CDR3 nucleotide sequence: TGTGCCAGCAGGGGGGACACCTGGTGGGCTTTCTTT.

This clone has only a few counts. This chain links TRBV18 with TRBJ1-3, with a weak D call TRBD1 (6 bases). V lost 7 bases and J 4 bases, leaving 17 bases between the germline ends. The CDR3 length is 15 residues. The germline gives CDR1 KGHSH, CDR2 LQKENI. This CDR3 reads CASFPGATAGNTIYF. The CDR3 DNA follows: TGTGCCAGCTTCCCAGGGGCAACAGCCGGAAACACCATATATTTT.

The chain has TRBV15 and TRBJ2-3, with no clear D. Germline lookup yields CDR1 LNHNV and CDR2 YYDKDF (reference sequence). The CDR3 sequence is 15 residues long. V shed 3 bases and J shed 2 bases, with 12 bases lying between them. The CDR3 sequence is CATSSRLTTTDTQYF. The DNA of the CDR3 is TGTGCCACCAGCAGCCGACTTACAACCACAGATACGCAGTATTTT.

The genes are TRBV18 and TRBJ2-7; 9 bases fit TRBD1. V gave up 6 bases and J gave up 5 bases; unmatched junction bases: 5. The CDR3 is made up of 13 amino acids. Germline lookup yields CDR1 KGHSH and CDR2 LQKENI. The chain's CDR3 is CASSEGQGNEQYF. CDR3 DNA sequence: TGTGCCAGCTCCGAGGGACAGGGAAACGAGCAGTACTTC.

The chain employs TRBV6-5 and TRBJ2-1; 7 bases align to TRBD1. This CDR3 has 15 residues. In germline, CDR1 is MNHEY, CDR2 SVGAGI. The trim removed 2 bases at V and 3 bases at J, leaving 4 bases unmatched. The CDR3 spells CASSYLTGNYNEQFF. DNA of the CDR3: TGTGCCAGCAGTTACCTGACAGGGAACTACAATGAGCAGTTCTTC.

The sample holds a few counts of this clone. The chain carries TRBV5-1 and TRBJ2-2; tentative D call: TRBD1 (6 bases). Germline V CDR1 and CDR2: SGHRS, YFSETQ. Deletions cut 0 bases from V and 4 bases from J, with 16 bases between. This CDR3 contains 17 residues. CDR3 in DNA: TGCGCCAGCAGCTTGGCACAGGGAAGTGTAGTCACCGGGGAGCTGTTTTTT. It specifies CASSLAQGSVVTGELFF.

The V gene is TRBV6-1, the J gene TRBJ1-1; D unclear. Trimming shortened V by 3 bases and J by 11 bases, and 10 bases separated the two germline ends. The CDR3 is 11 residues long. The germline gives CDR1 MNHNS, CDR2 SASEGT. DNA for the CDR3: TGTGCCAGCAGTGATCCTTACTGGGCTTTCTTT. As protein: CASSDPYWAFF.

This clone was detected a few times. This chain uses TRBV10-3 with TRBJ2-5, with D possibly matching TRBD1 (5 bases). The length of the CDR3 is 16 residues. Trimming removed 0 bases from V and 6 bases from J, with 17 bases in between. The V gene's germline CDR1 is ENHRY and CDR2 SYGVKD. The CDR3 sequence: CAISESSGASGQTQYF. CDR3 bases: TGTGCCATCAGTGAGTCAAGTGGGGCGTCGGGTCAGACCCAGTACTTC.

The gene calls are TRBV30 and TRBJ1-1; tentatively, D is TRBD1 (6 bases). CDR3 length: 14 amino acids. Germline V gene sequence: CDR1 GTSNPN, CDR2 SVGIG (reference sequence). Deletions cut 2 bases from V and 5 bases from J, with 15 bases between. CDR3 in DNA: TGTGCCTGGAGTCAAGGCAGGGGTGGGACTGAAGCTTTCTTT. It yields the protein CAWSQGRGGTEAFF. The full variable domain, rest sourced from reference TRBV30 and TRBJ1-1, is SQTIHQWPATLVQPVGSPLSLECTVEGTSNPNLYWYRQAAGRGLQLLFYSVGIGQISSEVPQNLSASRPQDRQFILSSKKLLLSDSGFYLCAWSQGRGGTEAFFGQGTRLTVV.

J is TRBJ2-3 and V is TRBV5-1; possible D gene TRBD1, 5 bases. Between the trimmed V and J ends, which lost 3 bases and 2 bases, there was a span of 10 bases. CDR1 and CDR2 from the germline V gene are SGHRS and YFSETQ. The length of the CDR3 is 14 residues. The CDR3 sequence: CASSWRQTTDTQYF. CDR3 nucleotides: TGCGCCAGCAGCTGGCGACAGACCACAGATACGCAGTATTTT.

This clone has only a few counts. The gene calls are TRBV29-1 and TRBJ1-4; TRBD1 matches 11 bases. The V segment lost 6 bases and the J segment 12 bases; nucleotides outside the gene matches: 6. Germline V gene data show CDR1 as SQVTM and CDR2 as ANQGSEA. CDR3 length: 12 amino acids. The CDR3 sequence: CSVGEDRGQLFF. In nucleotides, the CDR3 is TGCAGCGTGGGAGAGGACAGGGGGCAACTGTTTTTT.

This clone appeared a few times. The genes are TRBV25-1 and TRBJ2-1; 9 nucleotides match TRBD2. Trimming at V came to 0 bases and at J to 4 bases, leaving 1 base not matched to a gene. Germline CDR1 MGHDK, CDR2 SYGVNS. This CDR3 comprises 15 residues. Written as DNA, the CDR3 is TGTGCCAGCAGTGAATATCTAGCGGGATACAATGAGCAGTTCTTC. This gives the protein CASSEYLAGYNEQFF.

This clone was observed a few times. This chain uses TRBV25-1 with TRBJ1-1; D not resolved. The CDR3 is made up of 14 amino acids. The germline V and J ends were trimmed by 8 bases and 6 bases, with 19 bases remaining between them. Looked up from germline, CDR1 is MGHDK and CDR2 is SYGVNS. CDR3 sequence: CASARRGPRSEAFF. In DNA, the CDR3 is TGTGCCAGCGCGCGACGTGGGCCCCGGTCTGAAGCTTTCTTT.

This rearrangement joins TRBV11-1 to TRBJ1-1, with a tentative D call TRBD1 (6 bases). V lost 5 bases and J lost 1, with 8 bases in between. The germline CDR1 and CDR2 sequences are SGHAT and FQDESV (reference sequence). The CDR3 extends over 13 amino acids. Here the CDR3 DNA reads TGTGCCAGCAGCGCGGACAGGAACACTGAAGCTTTCTTT. This codes for CASSADRNTEAFF.

This clone was seen more than once but under ten times. The chain employs TRBV6-1 and TRBJ1-1, with a possible D match to TRBD1 (6 bases). Germline V gene data show CDR1 as MNHNS and CDR2 as SASEGT. Trimming took 2 bases from V and 4 from J, leaving 14 bases between them. The CDR3 is 15 amino acids. The CDR3 here is CASSEYGGRITEAFF. In DNA, the CDR3 is TGTGCCAGCAGTGAATACGGGGGGCGGATCACTGAAGCTTTCTTT.

The rearrangement joins TRBV28 to TRBJ2-7; 9 nucleotides match TRBD1. Germline V CDR1 and CDR2: MDHEN, SYDVKM. The junction had 11 bases not matched to a gene; V was cut back by 4 bases and J by 7 bases. The CDR3 length is 15 residues. CDR3 residues: CASSSNRGLKWEQYF. In DNA, the CDR3 is TGTGCCAGCAGTTCCAACAGGGGGCTAAAATGGGAGCAGTACTTC.

The table lists this clone with a few counts. The chain links TRBV7-6 to TRBJ1-4; 7 bases align to TRBD1. V shed 5 bases, J shed 7 bases, and the junction held 10 bases outside the gene matches. From germline, CDR1 is SGHVS and CDR2 FNYEAQ. This CDR3 comprises 15 residues. The CDR3 bases are TGTGCCAGCAGCCTCCGACAGGGTTGGAGTGAAAAACTGTTTTTT. Translated, it gives CASSLRQGWSEKLFF.

This clone was observed a handful of times. This rearrangement joins TRBV9 to TRBJ2-5, with TRBD2 identical over 8 bases. This CDR3 spans 15 amino acids. From germline, CDR1 is SGDLS and CDR2 YYNGEE. After removal of 2 bases from V and 5 bases from J, the junction contained 8 bases not matched to a gene. The CDR3 spells CASSVGAGAGETQYF. CDR3 DNA sequence: TGTGCCAGCAGCGTCGGAGCGGGGGCCGGGGAGACCCAGTACTTC.

This chain uses TRBV7-2 with TRBJ2-1; 11 bases are shared with TRBD1. CDR3 size: 13 residues. J was trimmed by 11 bases and V by 5 bases; bases with no gene match: 5. Per the germline V gene, CDR1 is SGHTA and CDR2 is FQGNSA. CDR3 amino acids: CASSPDRGRQQFF. As DNA, the CDR3 is TGTGCCAGCAGCCCGGACAGGGGGCGTCAGCAGTTCTTC.

This clone was detected only a few times. V and J are TRBV6-1 and TRBJ2-1; 7 bases fit TRBD1. Germline V lookup: CDR1 MNHNS, CDR2 SASEGT. There are 17 residues in the CDR3. Unmatched junction bases numbered 7, after V lost 2 bases and J lost 0 bases. This chain's CDR3 is CASSEIAPGGSYNEQFF. In DNA, the CDR3 is TGTGCCAGCAGTGAAATCGCTCCAGGGGGCTCCTACAATGAGCAGTTCTTC.

Only a few counts were recorded for this clone. The chain is built from TRBV9 and TRBJ2-2; 8 bases line up with TRBD1. CDR1 is SGDLS, CDR2 YYNGEE, per germline. The CDR3 spans 16 residues. J was trimmed by 7 bases and V by 4 bases; bases with no gene match: 12. The CDR3: CASSPRPGGNGGELFF. CDR3 in DNA: TGTGCCAGCAGCCCTCGTCCAGGGGGCAACGGCGGGGAGCTGTTTTTT. The full variable domain, with the rest looked up from reference TRBV9 and TRBJ2-2, is DSGVTQTPKHLITATGQRVTLRCSPRSGDLSVYWYQQSLDQGLQFLIQYYNGEERAKGNILERFSAQQFPDLHSELNLSSLELGDSALYFCASSPRPGGNGGELFFGEGSRLTVL.

The rearrangement uses TRBV6-1 and TRBJ1-2; 8 bases match TRBD1. Per the germline V gene, CDR1 is MNHNS and CDR2 is SASEGT. CDR3 length: 16 amino acids. The J segment lost 2 bases and the V segment lost 1 base, leaving 6 bases of the junction unmatched. The CDR3 sequence: CASSEGTGRRNYGYTF. The CDR3 region has the DNA TGTGCCAGCAGTGAAGGGACAGGGAGACGGAACTATGGCTACACCTTC.